The entry below describes one T cell receptor (beta chain). The CDR3 totals 18 residues. V lost 4 bases and J lost 0; bases outside the gene matches: 12. From germline, CDR1 is SGHRS and CDR2 YFSETQ. Sequenced by immunoSEQ multiplex PCR; TCRdb stores in-frame clones only, minus some. The data show roughly 100,000 clones, roughly four fifths seen once. Time point indicated: after dendritic cell vaccination, including at tumor progression/relapse. These data originate in a study of glioma-infiltrating T cells after dendritic cell vaccination. This chain links TRBV5-1 with TRBJ2-1; TRBD2 agrees at 8 bases. The receptor was isolated from a human donor with glioblastoma. The sample here was blood, taken after dendritic cell vaccination. In DNA, the CDR3 is TGCGCCAGCAGCCTACCCCTCGGCGGGGGGCCCTCCTACAATGAGCAGTTCTTC. Its translation: CASSLPLGGGPSYNEQFF.